The 22 T cell receptor beta chains below all came from one sample that was sequenced in a study of blood T cell repertoires in COVID-19. Profiling relied on immunoSEQ multiplex PCR, and the TCRdb table lists in-frame clones only, not all of them. The sample records a few hundred thousand clones, 90% being singletons. The sequencing sample was made of peripheral blood. The receptors were sampled from a woman aged 60-75 years with COVID-19, enrolled during active disease.

Regarding this clone: The same CDR3 also results from other DNA sequences found in this sample. The chain has TRBV6-5 and TRBJ1-6; 9 nucleotides line up with TRBD1. V lost 2 bases to trimming and J lost 10 bases; unmatched junction nucleotides: 3. Per the germline V gene, CDR1 is MNHEY and CDR2 is SVGAGI. The CDR3 is made up of 14 amino acids. The CDR3 coding sequence is TGTGCCAGCAGTTACCGGACAGGGGAGTCACCCCTCCACTTT. Its protein is CASSYRTGESPLHF.

This chain connects TRBV7-9 to TRBJ2-7, with TRBD2 as a possible D gene (6 bases). Germline CDR1 is SEHNR and CDR2 is FQNEAQ (reference sequence). Between the trimmed V and J ends, which lost 4 bases and 2 bases, there was a span of 15 bases. The CDR3 contains 15 residues. The CDR3 region is CASSSPGTAAYEQYF. CDR3 DNA: TGTGCCAGCAGCTCCCCCGGGACTGCAGCCTACGAGCAGTACTTC.

The chain employs TRBV12-5 and TRBJ1-4; TRBD1 matches 7 bases. The CDR3 is made up of 15 amino acids. V was clipped by 7 bases and J by 3 bases; unmatched bases: 8. CDR1 LGHNT and CDR2 FRNRAP come from the germline V gene. Written as DNA, the CDR3 is TGTGCTAGTGCCGTCGGAGGGGGCTCTAATGAAAAACTGTTTTTT. Translating it yields CASAVGGGSNEKLFF.

The chain joins TRBV7-9 to TRBJ2-7; D perhaps matches TRBD2 (7 bases). Trimming stripped 3 bases from V and 3 bases from J, with 12 bases between. This CDR3 spans 14 amino acids. From germline, CDR1 is SEHNR and CDR2 FQNEAQ (reference sequence). Here the CDR3 DNA reads TGTGCCAGCAGCTTCCAAGGGGGGGACTACGAGCAGTACTTC. It codes for CASSFQGGDYEQYF.

The chain's CDR3 is CASRRAGESAEAFF. CDR3 DNA sequence: TGTGCCAGCAGAAGGGCGGGGGAGTCGGCTGAAGCTTTCTTT. The chain employs TRBV13 and TRBJ1-1; D might be TRBD1 (5 bases). CDR3 length: 14 amino acids. Trimming took off 6 bases at V and 6 bases at J, with 17 bases between the two ends. Germline CDR1 reads PRHDT; CDR2 reads FYEKMQ (reference sequence).

The chain is built from TRBV6-5 and TRBJ1-5; the D gene is possibly TRBD1 (6 bases). This CDR3 comprises 15 residues. CDR1 is MNHEY and CDR2 is SVGAGI in the germline V gene. The V and J ends lost 5 bases and 5 bases respectively, with 16 bases between them. CDR3 in amino acids: CASSPTTRGYQPQHF. The CDR3 DNA reads as TGTGCCAGCAGTCCGACCACAAGGGGGTATCAGCCCCAGCATTTT.

V and J are TRBV7-2 and TRBJ1-3, with 7 positions matching TRBD1. Germline V gene sequence: CDR1 SGHTA, CDR2 FQGNSA. The CDR3 spans 16 residues. Germline trimming cut 5 bases from V and 0 bases from J; bases unmatched to any gene: 7. In DNA, the CDR3 is TGTGCCAGCAGCCCTCGACAGGGTAACTCTGGAAACACCATATATTTT. Protein sequence: CASSPRQGNSGNTIYF.

The chain links TRBV7-9 to TRBJ1-2; D is possibly TRBD1 (6 bases). Germline CDR1 reads SEHNR; CDR2 reads FQNEAQ (reference sequence). This CDR3 is 13 amino acids long. Between the trimmed V and J ends, which lost 5 bases and 2 bases, there was a span of 9 bases. This CDR3 is CASSLGQNYGYTF. CDR3 DNA: TGTGCCAGCAGCCTTGGACAGAACTATGGCTACACCTTC.

The chain employs TRBV5-6 and TRBJ1-5, with TRBD1 identical over 7 bases. CDR1 and CDR2 (germline): SGHDT, YYEEEE. The CDR3 is 17 amino acids. J was trimmed by 2 bases and V by 2 bases; bases with no gene match: 10. The CDR3 DNA reads as TGTGCCAGCAGCTTAGGGACAGCGCCCGTGGGCAATCAGCCCCAGCATTTT. The encoded protein is CASSLGTAPVGNQPQHF.

J is TRBJ1-1 and V is TRBV7-8; D ambiguous. The CDR3 totals 13 residues. The V gene lost 5 bases and the J gene lost 3 bases, with 10 bases spanning the gap. CDR1 SGHVS and CDR2 FQNEAQ come from the germline V gene. Here the CDR3 reads CASSPGFDTEAFF. The CDR3 DNA follows: TGTGCCAGCAGCCCAGGATTTGACACTGAAGCTTTCTTT.

This CDR3 is CSVGTRNTEAFF. The CDR3 nucleotides are TGCAGCGTTGGCACTCGTAACACTGAAGCTTTCTTT. The V gene is TRBV29-1, the J gene TRBJ1-1; D not certain. CDR1 and CDR2 (germline): SQVTM, ANQGSEA. The CDR3 covers 12 residues. V lost 4 bases to trimming and J lost 2 bases, with 8 bases between them.

The chain has TRBV18 and TRBJ2-1, with 12 bases lining up with TRBD2. The germline CDR1 and CDR2 sequences are KGHSH and LQKENI. The CDR3 sequence is 15 residues long. The trim removed 3 bases at V and 5 bases at J, leaving 2 bases unmatched. DNA of the CDR3: TGTGCCAGCTCACCCCCTAGCGGGGGGGACAATGAGCAGTTCTTC. Its protein product is CASSPPSGGDNEQFF.

In this sample, this clone turned up once. This rearrangement joins TRBV7-9 to TRBJ2-7; the D gene is possibly TRBD1 (6 bases). The V end was cut by 7 bases, the J end by 0 bases, with 16 bases between. Germline V gene data show CDR1 as SEHNR and CDR2 as FQNEAQ (reference sequence). The CDR3 is 15 amino acids. CDR3 residues: CASTLGRGSSYEQYF. CDR3 bases: TGTGCCAGCACCCTGGGCAGGGGTAGCTCCTACGAGCAGTACTTC.

As for this clone: This specimen includes other DNA sequences encoding the same CDR3. In DNA, the CDR3 is TGTGCCAGCAGACCCGACAGGGCGAACACTGAAGCTTTCTTT. Amino acids: CASRPDRANTEAFF. This chain links TRBV6-5 with TRBJ1-1; TRBD1 aligns across 7 bases. The CDR3 loop spans 14 amino acids. The germline CDR1 and CDR2 sequences are MNHEY and SVGAGI. The junction had 5 bases not matched to a gene; V was cut back by 6 bases and J by 1 base.

The chain combines TRBV19 with TRBJ1-2; a possible D gene is TRBD1 (6 bases). Germline CDR1 is LNHDA and CDR2 is SQIVND (reference sequence). V was pared by 3 bases and J by 4 bases, with 21 bases between. CDR3 length: 17 residues. The CDR3 nucleotides are TGTGCCAGTAGTATCATCAACCGGGACATAAGATTCTATGGCTACACCTTC. Its translation is CASSIINRDIRFYGYTF. Supplemented by reference TRBV19 and TRBJ1-2, the full variable domain reads DGGITQSPKYLFRKEGQNVTLSCEQNLNHDAMYWYRQDPGQGLRLIYYSQIVNDFQKGDIAEGYSVSREKKESFPLTVTSAQKNPTAFYLCASSIINRDIRFYGYTFGSGTRLTVV.

This rearrangement joins TRBV7-2 to TRBJ2-1; unclear D gene. The CDR3 covers 12 residues. The V and J ends lost 5 bases and 5 bases respectively, with 7 bases between them. CDR1 and CDR2 (germline): SGHTA, FQGNSA. The CDR3 coding sequence is TGTGCCAGCAGCCCCTTAGACAATGAGCAGTTCTTC. Amino acid sequence: CASSPLDNEQFF. Based on the CDR3 plus reference TRBV7-2 and TRBJ2-1, the full variable domain is GAGVSQSPSNKVTEKGKDVELRCDPISGHTALYWYRQSLGQGLEFLIYFQGNSAPDKSGLPSDRFSAERTGGSVSTLTIQRTQQEDSAVYLCASSPLDNEQFFGPGTRLTVL.

CDR3 loop: CASTKGGGTDTQYF. The DNA of the CDR3 is TGTGCCAGCACCAAGGGAGGGGGCACAGATACGCAGTATTTT. The rearrangement uses TRBV11-3 and TRBJ2-3; 7 bases match TRBD2. CDR1 is SGHNT and CDR2 is YENEEA in the germline V gene. The trim removed 7 bases at V and 1 base at J, leaving 5 bases unmatched. There are 14 residues in the CDR3.

The chain couples TRBV6-4 to TRBJ1-2, with D perhaps TRBD1 (5 bases). The V end lost 6 bases, the J end lost 8 bases, and 19 bases lay between the germline ends. The V gene's germline CDR1 is MRHNA and CDR2 SNTAGT. The CDR3 has 14 amino acids. CDR3 region: CASSRDPHRSGYTF. DNA of the CDR3: TGTGCCAGCAGCCGAGATCCTCACAGGAGCGGCTACACCTTC.

This clone came up a few times. The chain combines TRBV20-1 with TRBJ1-6, with D unresolved. CDR1 and CDR2 from the germline V gene are DFQATT and SNEGSKA (reference sequence). The CDR3 consists of 14 residues. Trimming stripped 5 bases from V and 4 bases from J, with 12 bases between. The CDR3 is CSAGDGEYNSPLHF. CDR3 bases: TGCAGTGCTGGTGACGGAGAATATAATTCACCCCTCCACTTT.

The rearrangement uses TRBV12-3 or TRBV12-4 and TRBJ1-1, with D unclear. Trimming cost V 6 bases and J 10 bases, with 15 bases left between them. The length of the CDR3 is 12 residues. CDR3 in amino acids: CASSPLPRGAFF. CDR3 DNA sequence: TGTGCCAGCAGCCCACTACCCCGGGGAGCTTTCTTT.

The chain employs TRBV21-1 and TRBJ1-3; TRBD1 is the table's D call, not checked against the DNA. TRBV21-1 is a known pseudogene. The CDR3 is made up of 15 amino acids. The CDR3 spells CASTIQGNSGNTIYF. In nucleotides, the CDR3 is TGTGCCAGCACCATACAGGGAAACTCTGGAAACACCATATATTTT.

The rearrangement uses TRBV15 and TRBJ2-1; 7 bases are a match to TRBD1. The CDR3 is 14 residues long. Per the germline V gene, CDR1 is LNHNV and CDR2 is YYDKDF (reference sequence). With 1 base clipped from V and 5 bases from J, the junction kept 2 bases outside the gene matches. The DNA of the CDR3 is TGTGCCACCAGCAGAGCCGACAGGGACAATGAGCAGTTCTTC. Its protein product is CATSRADRDNEQFF.